Sequencing of this T cell receptor (beta chain) was carried out in a study of monozygotic twins with inflammatory bowel disease. On this clonotype itself: The antigen is unknown.

Findings and caveats of the study: Versus healthy twins, IBD patients showed fewer clonotypes shared with others, especially with disease activity. IBD patients displayed reduced TCRbeta diversity (inverse Simpson) when set against healthy co-twins.

TCRdb re-called the 5' RACE reads; every CDR3 protein appears as one record, without DNA. The sample holds a few hundred thousand distinct CDR3 sequences. The material sequenced was blood. This clonotype was sampled from a human donor with ulcerative colitis or Crohn's disease, or a healthy co-twin of an affected twin (not recorded which).

The CDR3 loop is CASSKGGLAGEVEQFF. V is TRBV2 and J is TRBJ2-1; TCRdb's D gene call, TRBD2, goes unchecked for lack of DNA. This CDR3 spans 16 amino acids. Germline lookup yields CDR1 SNHLY and CDR2 FYNNEI.